Listed here is a single T cell receptor beta chain. Its target is unknown. V was cut by 3 bases and J by 4 bases, with 9 bases left in between. The CDR3 runs 13 residues. Germline CDR1 LGHDT, CDR2 YNNKEL (reference sequence). The entry originates in a study of T cells in Graves' hyperthyroidism and ophthalmopathy. The wider study: Peripheral blood specimens were obtained at initial diagnosis, prior to any treatment. Whole-study results and caveats: Model predictions of ophthalmopathy came a median 6.5 months before onset. Blood also showed most of the thyroid clonotypes that were expanded above 0.001.

There were TCR beta CDR3 regions amplified from RNA transcripts. When the TCR CDR3 underwent first-round RT-PCR, the HTBI primer set was used. TCRdb re-called the multiplex PCR reads with MiXCR, one entry per CDR3 protein. The sample lists about 620,000 distinct CDR3 sequences, about 16% seen once, with about 3.8% in the top ten. Sample: blood. The chain combines TRBV3-1 with TRBJ1-2; D not resolved. The TCR originated in a young woman with Graves' hyperthyroidism. In DNA, the CDR3 is TGTGCCAGCAGCCAGCGCGTCCTCTATGGCTACACCTTC. This gives the protein CASSQRVLYGYTF.